This T cell receptor (beta chain) was documented in a study of T cell changes during pregnancy in multiple sclerosis. Produced via immunoSEQ multiplex PCR; TCRdb's table is partial and in-frame only. The sample yields 91,000 or so clones, roughly 92% seen once. Germline CDR1 SGHRS, CDR2 YFSETQ. The CDR3 sequence is 14 residues long. Trimming cost V 1 base and J 6 bases, with 13 bases left between them. The receptor was isolated from a female donor with multiple sclerosis, enrolled in a pregnancy study. The V and J genes are TRBV5-1 and TRBJ1-2; a weak D match, TRBD1 (5 bases). The source material was peripheral blood, sampled after pregnancy. CDR3 sequence reads: CASSLLGRVDGYTF. DNA of the CDR3: TGCGCCAGCAGCTTGCTCGGCAGGGTTGATGGCTACACCTTC.